Only a few counts were recorded for the clone carrying this T cell receptor (beta chain). Data came from immunoSEQ multiplex PCR; TCRdb stores just in-frame clones and leaves some out. The sample contains around 26,000 clones, under 85% of which appear only once. This sample was included in a study of OX40 agonist ivuxolimab in advanced cancers. Trimming removed 3 bases from V and 7 bases from J; junction bases left unmatched: 9. This CDR3 region has 14 residues. Germline CDR1 GTSNPN, CDR2 SVGIG (reference sequence). The sample consisted of CD4+ or CD8+ T cells sorted from blood, taken in a trial of the OX40 agonist ivuxolimab. This TCR derives from an adult with an advanced solid tumor such as melanoma, head and neck, liver or kidney cancer. The chain couples TRBV30 to TRBJ1-2; TRBD1 aligns across 9 bases. In DNA form, the CDR3 reads TGTGCCTGGAGCCAAGGACAGGGGATTTTTGGCTACACCTTC. Its translation: CAWSQGQGIFGYTF.